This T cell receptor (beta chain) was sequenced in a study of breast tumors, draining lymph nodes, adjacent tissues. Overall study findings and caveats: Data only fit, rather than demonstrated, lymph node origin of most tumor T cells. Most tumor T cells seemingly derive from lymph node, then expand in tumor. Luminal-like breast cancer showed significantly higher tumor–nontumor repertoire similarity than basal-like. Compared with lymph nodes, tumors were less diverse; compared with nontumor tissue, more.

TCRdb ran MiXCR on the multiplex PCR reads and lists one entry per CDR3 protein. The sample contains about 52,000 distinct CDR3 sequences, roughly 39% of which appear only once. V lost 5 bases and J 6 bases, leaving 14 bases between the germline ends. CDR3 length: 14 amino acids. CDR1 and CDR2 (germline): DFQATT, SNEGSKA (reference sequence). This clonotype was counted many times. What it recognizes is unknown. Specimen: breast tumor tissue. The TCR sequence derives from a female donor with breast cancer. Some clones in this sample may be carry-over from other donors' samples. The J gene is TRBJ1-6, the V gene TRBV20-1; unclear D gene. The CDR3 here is CSASITDTNSPLHF. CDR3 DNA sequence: TGCAGTGCTTCTATTACAGATACTAATTCACCCCTCCACTTT.